The source of this TCR beta chain is a study of blood T cell repertoires in COVID-19. Overall study: Some COVID-19 samples were acute and others convalescent; all came from the United States, Italy and Spain. T cells, B-cell-depleted T cells, or PBMCs supplied cDNA or gDNA.

Patients in Seattle were enrolled during active infection, then followed longitudinally. In the original analysis: How many nucleated cells were present was estimated from reference gene primer amplification. Profiled with immunoSEQ multiplex PCR; TCRdb holds only in-frame clones, not every one. V and J calls and clone size are as listed in that table; D and trimming were resolved from the DNA. The table includes about 73,000 clones, roughly three quarters detected once. Sequencing used peripheral blood. The TCR comes from a man between 70 and 80 years old with COVID-19, enrolled during active disease.

CDR3 nucleotides: TGTGCCAGCAGCTCAGGACAGAACTATGGCTACACCTTC. The encoded protein is CASSSGQNYGYTF. V gene TRBV7-8 combines with J gene TRBJ1-2; tentative D call: TRBD1 (6 bases). This CDR3 region has 13 residues. Per germline, CDR1 SGHVS and CDR2 FQNEAQ. Trimming shortened V by 4 bases and J by 2 bases, and 8 bases separated the two germline ends.